These T cell receptor beta chains were read from a single sample in a study of cytomegalovirus exposure and HLA in healthy donors. TCRdb's table, derived via immunoSEQ multiplex PCR, lists solely in-frame clones and lacks some. The table shows approximately 97,000 clones, with 73% occurring only once. The sequenced sample was PBMCs. Every receptor here comes from a man in his forties in good health and CMV-seronegative. The CDR3 runs from the conserved cysteine through the conserved F or W. The order of the fields is V gene, D gene, clone size, J gene, CDR3 protein, CDR3 DNA. D genes are given only for firm matches. Clone size is stated in some rows and not others, as once, few, many or a class when expanded.

TRBV29-1	-	-	TRBJ2-5	CSVGHRLAEETQYF	TGCAGCGTTGGTCATCGGCTAGCTGAAGAGACCCAGTACTTC
TRBV28	-	few	TRBJ2-1	CASRSGEGGVSGQFF	TGTGCCAGCAGAAGCGGGGAGGGGGGGGTCAGTGGGCAGTTCTTC
TRBV5-4	TRBD1	-	TRBJ1-2	CASSLLDRGSYGYTF	TGTGCCAGCAGCTTGCTGGACAGGGGGTCCTATGGCTACACCTTC
TRBV28	TRBD1	-	TRBJ1-1	CASSSGQGRTEAFF	TGTGCCAGCAGTTCTGGACAGGGTCGCACTGAAGCTTTCTTT
TRBV5-5	TRBD1	-	TRBJ2-7	CASSLVGQGAYEQYF	TGTGCCAGCAGCTTGGTTGGGCAGGGGGCCTACGAGCAGTACTTC
TRBV4-3	-	-	TRBJ2-2	CASSQVAAATGELFF	TGCGCCAGCAGCCAAGTCGCGGCAGCCACCGGGGAGCTGTTTTTT
TRBV18	TRBD1	-	TRBJ2-5	CASSTGAVRFETQYF	TGTGCCAGCTCGACAGGGGCGGTACGCTTCGAGACCCAGTACTTC
TRBV7-6	-	-	TRBJ2-6	CASSLELWGAGANVLTF	TGTGCCAGCAGCTTAGAGCTTTGGGGCGCTGGGGCCAACGTCCTGACTTTC
TRBV15	TRBD1	-	TRBJ1-5	CATSAGQGALGQPQHF	TGTGCCACCAGCGCTGGACAGGGGGCGTTGGGACAGCCCCAGCATTTT
TRBV5-1	-	once	TRBJ2-1	CASSKVLAWINEQFF	TGCGCCAGCAGCAAGGTTCTAGCTTGGATCAATGAGCAGTTCTTC
TRBV4-1	-	-	TRBJ2-1	CASSQVAGNLEQFF	TGCGCCAGCAGCCAAGTGGCGGGGAACCTTGAGCAGTTCTTC
TRBV10-3	-	many	TRBJ1-3	CAIKVASGNTIYF	TGTGCCATCAAGGTAGCCTCTGGAAACACCATATATTTT
TRBV5-4	-	-	TRBJ1-2	CASSLLGPVLYGYTF	TGTGCCAGCAGCTTACTGGGGCCCGTTCTTTATGGCTACACCTTC
TRBV15	-	few	TRBJ1-5	CATSRVGQFSNQPQHF	TGTGCCACCAGCAGAGTAGGACAGTTTAGCAATCAGCCCCAGCATTTT
TRBV28	-	once	TRBJ2-7	CASSFLSTVYEQYF	TGTGCCAGCAGTTTTCTTAGTACGGTCTACGAGCAGTACTTC
TRBV7-7	-	few	TRBJ2-1	CASSQGWNNEQFF	TGTGCCAGCAGCCAGGGTTGGAACAATGAGCAGTTCTTC
TRBV5-8	-	once	TRBJ2-2	CASSLDFNTVTGELFF	TGTGCCAGCAGCTTGGATTTTAACACAGTCACCGGGGAGCTGTTTTTT
TRBV6-1	-	few	TRBJ1-5	CASSPLGGLGQPQHF	TGTGCCAGCAGCCCACTAGGGGGATTAGGACAGCCCCAGCATTTT
TRBV5-8	-	few	TRBJ1-5	CASSYGGSNQPQHF	TGTGCCAGCAGTTACGGGGGGTCCAATCAGCCCCAGCATTTT
TRBV2	TRBD2	-	TRBJ2-3	CASSGRGGAGDTQYF	TGTGCCAGCAGTGGACGCGGGGGGGCCGGGGATACGCAGTATTTT
TRBV5-1	-	-	TRBJ1-1	CASSLRGNTEAFF	TGCGCCAGCAGCTTGCGAGGGAACACTGAAGCTTTCTTT
TRBV2	-	few	TRBJ2-7	CASSEAGYEQYF	TGTGCCAGCAGTGAAGCCGGGTACGAGCAGTACTTC
TRBV5-1	TRBD1	-	TRBJ2-5	CASSWTGGETQYF	TGCGCCAGCAGCTGGACAGGGGGGGAGACCCAGTACTTC
TRBV9	TRBD1	-	TRBJ2-7	CASSALGQGGLEEQYF	TGTGCCAGCAGCGCCCTGGGACAGGGAGGTTTGGAAGAGCAGTACTTC
TRBV19	-	-	TRBJ2-7	CASSMLWEGGEQYF	TGTGCCAGTAGTATGCTTTGGGAGGGGGGCGAGCAGTACTTC
TRBV5-4	TRBD1	-	TRBJ2-2	CASSFRLGTENTGELFF	TGTGCCAGCAGCTTCCGCCTCGGGACAGAGAACACCGGGGAGCTGTTTTTT
TRBV7-2	-	-	TRBJ1-2	CASSLSPAGGIAYGYTF	TGTGCCAGCAGCTTAAGTCCGGCCGGGGGGATTGCTTATGGCTACACCTTC
TRBV4-1	-	-	TRBJ2-5	CASSRRQSGETQYF	TGCGCCAGCAGCCGAAGACAGTCCGGAGAGACCCAGTACTTC
TRBV7-2	-	-	TRBJ2-2	CASSDQVRGTGELFF	TGTGCCAGCAGCGACCAAGTTAGGGGCACCGGGGAGCTGTTTTTT
TRBV7-9	-	-	TRBJ2-1	CASSPAGQTSSYNEQFF	TGTGCCAGCAGCCCCGCCGGACAGACCAGCTCCTACAATGAGCAGTTCTTC
TRBV5-4	TRBD1	-	TRBJ2-1	CASSLGQGRYNEQFF	TGTGCCAGCAGCTTGGGACAGGGGAGGTACAATGAGCAGTTCTTC
TRBV9	TRBD2	-	TRBJ2-7	CASSVRSLGGEQYF	TGTGCCAGCAGCGTACGTTCCCTGGGGGGGGAGCAGTATTTC
TRBV5-1	TRBD2	-	TRBJ2-1	CASSSQPLAGDNNEQFF	TGCGCCAGCAGCTCCCAACCGTTAGCGGGGGACAACAATGAGCAGTTCTTC
TRBV7-6	-	-	TRBJ2-7	CASSSTGKYEQYF	TGTGCCAGCAGTTCAACAGGGAAATACGAGCAGTACTTC
TRBV19	-	-	TRBJ1-2	CATQGTNYGYTF	TGTGCCACTCAGGGGACCAACTATGGCTACACCTTC
TRBV19	-	few	TRBJ1-5	CASSRAGRNQPQHF	TGTGCCAGTAGTAGAGCGGGACGCAATCAGCCCCAGCATTTT
TRBV5-1	-	-	TRBJ2-3	CASSLGAGPSTDTQYF	TGCGCCAGCAGCTTGGGAGCTGGGCCGAGCACAGATACGCAGTATTTT
TRBV29-1	TRBD2	-	TRBJ2-3	CSVDERGTHTQYF	TGCAGCGTTGACGAGCGGGGGACTCATACGCAGTATTTT
TRBV11-3	TRBD2	once	TRBJ2-3	CASSLGLGSTDTQYF	TGTGCCAGCAGCTTGGGACTAGGTAGCACAGATACGCAGTATTTT
TRBV7-9	TRBD1	once	TRBJ2-7	CASSLTGGYEQYF	TGTGCCAGCAGCTTGACAGGGGGATACGAGCAGTACTTC
TRBV5-1	-	-	TRBJ2-1	CASSLANRENEQFF	TGCGCCAGCAGCTTGGCCAACAGGGAAAATGAGCAGTTCTTC
TRBV5-1	TRBD1	once	TRBJ2-7	CASSLEGTGAYEQYF	TGCGCCAGCAGCTTGGAGGGGACAGGGGCCTACGAGCAGTACTTC
TRBV4-1	TRBD1	-	TRBJ1-1	CASSPRQGSTEAFF	TGCGCCAGCAGCCCAAGACAGGGGAGCACTGAAGCTTTCTTT
TRBV5-5	TRBD1	-	TRBJ1-5	CASSLVVSGTGTWPQHF	TGTGCCAGCAGCTTGGTAGTTTCGGGGACAGGGACTTGGCCCCAGCATTTT
TRBV5-4	TRBD2	-	TRBJ2-5	CASSLAGGPATQYF	TGTGCCAGCAGCTTAGCGGGGGGGCCTGCGACCCAGTACTTC
TRBV4-3	-	once	TRBJ2-7	CASSQDHRTYEQYF	TGCGCCAGCAGCCAAGACCACAGGACCTACGAGCAGTACTTC
TRBV5-1	-	-	TRBJ2-7	CASSLDIGRRGADEQYF	TGCGCCAGCAGCTTGGACATCGGCCGCCGGGGGGCCGACGAGCAGTACTTC
TRBV5-1	TRBD2	-	TRBJ2-2	CASSPGTSGTGELFF	TGCGCCAGCAGCCCGGGGACTAGCGGGACCGGGGAGCTGTTTTTT
TRBV15	-	many	TRBJ2-3	CATSWGPSTDTQYF	TGTGCCACCAGTTGGGGGCCCAGCACAGATACGCAGTATTTT